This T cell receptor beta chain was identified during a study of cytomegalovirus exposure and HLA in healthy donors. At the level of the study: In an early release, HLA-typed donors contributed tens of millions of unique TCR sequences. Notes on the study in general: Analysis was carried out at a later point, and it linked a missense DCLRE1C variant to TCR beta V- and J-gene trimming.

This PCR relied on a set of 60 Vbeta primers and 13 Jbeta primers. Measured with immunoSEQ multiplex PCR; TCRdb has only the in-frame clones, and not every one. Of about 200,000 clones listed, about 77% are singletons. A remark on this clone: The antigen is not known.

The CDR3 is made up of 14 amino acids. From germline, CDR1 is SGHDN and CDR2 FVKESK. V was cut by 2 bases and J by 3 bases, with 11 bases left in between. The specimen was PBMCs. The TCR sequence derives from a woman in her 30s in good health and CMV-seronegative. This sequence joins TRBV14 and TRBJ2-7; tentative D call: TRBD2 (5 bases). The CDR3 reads CASSQTGSVYEQYF. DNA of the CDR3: TGTGCCAGCAGCCAAACGGGGTCAGTCTACGAGCAGTACTTC.